The present T cell receptor (beta chain) was sequenced within a study of Ad26.COV2.S vaccination and SARS-CoV-2 variants. CDR3 length: 14 residues. Trimming pared 1 base from V and 4 bases from J, leaving 10 bases between. CDR1 is SGHAT, CDR2 FQNNGV, per germline. Using immunoSEQ multiplex PCR, the repertoire was profiled, and TCRdb retains in-frame clones only, with some absent. The sample includes some 340,000 clones, around 81% of them seen just once. Worth noting for this clone: Its antigen is unknown.

Sample treatment: about 20 received Ad26.COV2.S at low or high dose, single or two shots; several received placebo; per-sample allocation not given. Each sample was drawn 63 days after the first injection (of vaccine or placebo). Study-wide findings and caveats: Participants given vaccine showed non-spike TCR breadth similar to that of placebo recipients.

V usage is TRBV11-2 and J usage is TRBJ1-2, with D unclear. The receptor was isolated from a person between 18 and 65 years old who received the Ad26.COV2.S COVID-19 vaccine or a placebo. The sequencing here drew on peripheral blood, taken in a trial of Ad26.COV2.S vaccine versus placebo. The CDR3 nucleotides are TGTGCCAGCAGCTTAGGGGGAGGAGGCTATGGCTACACCTTC. It codes for CASSLGGGGYGYTF.